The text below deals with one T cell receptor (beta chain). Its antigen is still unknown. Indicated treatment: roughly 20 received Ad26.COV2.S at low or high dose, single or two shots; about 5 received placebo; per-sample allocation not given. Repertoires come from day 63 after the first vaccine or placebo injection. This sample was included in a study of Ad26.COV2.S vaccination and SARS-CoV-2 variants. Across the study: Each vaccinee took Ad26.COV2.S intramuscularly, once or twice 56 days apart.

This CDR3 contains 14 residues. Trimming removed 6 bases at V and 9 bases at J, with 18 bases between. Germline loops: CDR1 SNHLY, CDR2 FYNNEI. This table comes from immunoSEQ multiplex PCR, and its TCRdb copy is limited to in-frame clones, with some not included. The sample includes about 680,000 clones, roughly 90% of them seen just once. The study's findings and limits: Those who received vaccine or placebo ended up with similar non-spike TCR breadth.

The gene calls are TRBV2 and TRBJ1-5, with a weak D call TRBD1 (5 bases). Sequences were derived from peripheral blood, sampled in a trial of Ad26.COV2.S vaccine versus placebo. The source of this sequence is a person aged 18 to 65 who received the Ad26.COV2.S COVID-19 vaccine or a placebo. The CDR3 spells CASSPGGGLVPQHF. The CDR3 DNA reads TGTGCCAGCAGCCCCGGGGGGGGTTTGGTGCCCCAGCATTTT.